This is a list of T cell receptor beta chains from one sample in a study of T cells in pancreatic ductal adenocarcinoma. Sequencing used immunoSEQ multiplex PCR; TCRdb keeps in-frame clones, though not all of them. Found here are 97,000 or so clones, about 96% of them singletons; the top ten hold roughly 3.1%. The sequencing sample was made of PBMCs. These receptors all come from a human donor with pancreatic ductal adenocarcinoma. Each CDR3 is given with its conserved first and last residue. D genes are given only for firm matches. Size tells how often a clone was seen (once, few, many) or the class of an expanded clone, and some rows leave it out.

d_gene,abundance,v_gene,j_gene,CDR3nt,CDR3aa
TRBD2,-,TRBV9,TRBJ2-5,TGTGCCAGCAGCGCCCTAGCGGGGCAAGAGACCCAGTACTTC,CASSALAGQETQYF
TRBD2,-,TRBV7-8,TRBJ2-7,TGTGCCAGCAGCCCCGGGGTAGCGGGAGCGCAGTACTTC,CASSPGVAGAQYF
TRBD1,-,TRBV2,TRBJ2-7,TGTGCCAGCAGAGGACAGGGGCACGAGCAGTACTTC,CASRGQGHEQYF
-,-,TRBV6-5,TRBJ2-2,TGTGCCAGCAGTTCACACCAGAACACCGGGGAGCTGTTTTTT,CASSSHQNTGELFF
TRBD2,-,TRBV4-2,TRBJ2-3,TGTGCCAGCAGCCAAGGAGCGGGAACTAGCACAGATACGCAGTATTTT,CASSQGAGTSTDTQYF
TRBD1,once,TRBV6-1,TRBJ1-2,TGTGCCAGCAGTGAAGCGGCCGGGACAGGGGGTGGCTACACCTTC,CASSEAAGTGGGYTF
-,-,TRBV6-5,TRBJ2-3,TGTGCCAGCAGTTCCGGGGTAAGCGGAGGCACAGATACGCAGTATTTT,CASSSGVSGGTDTQYF
-,-,TRBV30,TRBJ1-1,TGTGCGCTGCGGGGCCAGAACACTGAAGCTTTCTTT,CALRGQNTEAFF
TRBD2,-,TRBV5-1,TRBJ2-1,TGCGCCAGCAGCCCCTGGACTAGCGGGAGCAACTCCTACAATGAGCAGTTCTTC,CASSPWTSGSNSYNEQFF
-,-,TRBV6-5,TRBJ1-5,TGTGCCAGCAGTCAAGACACCAGCAATCAGCCCCAGCATTTT,CASSQDTSNQPQHF
TRBD1,-,TRBV30,TRBJ2-7,TGTGCCTGGAAGGCAGGGGGCAACTACGAGCAGTACTTC,CAWKAGGNYEQYF
TRBD1,-,TRBV5-1,TRBJ2-5,TGCGCCAGCAGCTCCTTGCCCGGGACAGGGGGAGAGACCCAGTACTTC,CASSSLPGTGGETQYF
-,few,TRBV6-5,TRBJ1-5,TGTGCCAGCAGTTACGAGGAAGGTGATCAGCCCCAGCATTTT,CASSYEEGDQPQHF
-,-,TRBV5-4,TRBJ2-3,TGTGCCAGCAGCTCCGGACAGATCACAGATACGCAGTATTTT,CASSSGQITDTQYF
TRBD1,-,TRBV6-1,TRBJ2-1,TGTGCCAGCAGTACCACAGGGGAAGACAATGAGCAGTTCTTC,CASSTTGEDNEQFF
TRBD2,-,TRBV9,TRBJ2-5,TGTGCCAGCAGCGTAGGGACTAGCGGGACCCAAGAGACCCAGTACTTC,CASSVGTSGTQETQYF
-,-,TRBV28,TRBJ2-7,TGTGCCAGCAGCCCTTTGGCCCTTAACTACGAGCAGTACTTC,CASSPLALNYEQYF
TRBD1,-,TRBV9,TRBJ2-2,TGTGCCAGCCAGCTGACAGGGCACACCGGGGAGCTGTTTTTT,CASQLTGHTGELFF
-,-,TRBV4-1,TRBJ2-5,TGCGCCAGCAGCCAAAACCCGATCGGGACCCAGTACTTC,CASSQNPIGTQYF
TRBD1,-,TRBV23-1,TRBJ2-5,TGCGCCAGCAGTCAATCTGGGACAGAAGAAGAGACCCAGTACTTC,CASSQSGTEEETQYF
-,-,TRBV7-2,TRBJ2-3,TGTGCCAGCAGCCTAACTGCAGGATTACCGGATACGCAGTATTTT,CASSLTAGLPDTQYF
-,-,TRBV9,TRBJ1-4,TGTGCCAGCAGCGTCGGAGCGGCTAATGAAAAACTGTTTTTT,CASSVGAANEKLFF
TRBD2,-,TRBV4-3,TRBJ2-3,TGCGCCAGCAGCCAAGATGGATCTCTAGCGGGATACACAGATACGCAGTATTTT,CASSQDGSLAGYTDTQYF
-,-,TRBV9,TRBJ1-2,TGTGCCAGCTCCAATCATGAGTATAGCTACACCTTC,CASSNHEYSYTF
-,-,TRBV10-3,TRBJ2-7,TGTGCCATCAGTCCCGGGGTAGACGAGCAGTACTTC,CAISPGVDEQYF
-,-,TRBV7-2,TRBJ1-4,TGTGCCAGCAGTAAACAGGGCGGGTATGAAAAACTGTTTTTT,CASSKQGGYEKLFF
-,-,TRBV7-9,TRBJ2-3,TGTGCCAGCAGACGGAGCACAGATACGCAGTATTTT,CASRRSTDTQYF
-,-,TRBV19,TRBJ1-3,TGTGCCAGTAGTAGCGGTTCAGGGCCAGGAAACACCATATATTTT,CASSSGSGPGNTIYF
-,-,TRBV7-9,TRBJ1-4,TGTGCCAGCAGCTCACAGGGTGGTTTTGAAAAACTGTTTTTT,CASSSQGGFEKLFF
-,-,TRBV7-9,TRBJ1-2,TGTGCCAGCAGCCTCTTGGGAGGATTTGGTGGCTACACCTTC,CASSLLGGFGGYTF
-,once,TRBV4-2,TRBJ2-7,TGTGCCAGCAGCCAACCCGGAGAAGCCCCAGGGCGCTACGAGCAGTACTTC,CASSQPGEAPGRYEQYF
-,-,TRBV30,TRBJ1-2,TGTGCCTGGAGTGACAGCTACTATGGCTACACCTTC,CAWSDSYYGYTF
-,-,TRBV28,TRBJ2-1,TGTGCCAGCAGTTTAGGCGGGAATGAGCAGTTCTTC,CASSLGGNEQFF
TRBD2,-,TRBV27,TRBJ2-7,TGTGCCAGCAGTTCCCCTCGGGCTAGCGGTACCTACGAGCAGTACTTC,CASSSPRASGTYEQYF
-,-,TRBV9,TRBJ1-1,TGTGCCAGCAGCGTAGTCAGGGAAGCTTTCTTT,CASSVVREAFF
-,-,TRBV18,TRBJ2-7,TGTGCCAGCTCACCCCCGGGAGCCTACGAGCAGTACTTC,CASSPPGAYEQYF
TRBD1,once,TRBV5-4,TRBJ1-3,TGTGCCAGCAGCTTGTTCGGGGACAGGGATGGAAACACCATATATTTT,CASSLFGDRDGNTIYF
TRBD2,-,TRBV4-3,TRBJ2-3,TGCGCCAGCAGCCAAGATCCGAGCGGGAGGGCTAGCACAGATACGCAGTATTTT,CASSQDPSGRASTDTQYF
TRBD1,-,TRBV18,TRBJ2-7,TGTGCCAGCTCACCACGGGACAGCCCGGGATCCTACGAGCAGTACTTC,CASSPRDSPGSYEQYF
-,-,TRBV28,TRBJ1-1,TGTGCCAGCAGTCCATCGGACACTGAAGCTTTCTTT,CASSPSDTEAFF
TRBD1,-,TRBV19,TRBJ1-1,TGTGCCAGTAAACTCTCCGGGACAGGGGGCGCGGGAGATGAAGCTTTCTTT,CASKLSGTGGAGDEAFF
-,-,TRBV23-1,TRBJ2-3,TGCGCCAGCAGTCAATCTGGGTCGCGTGGGAGGTACACAGATACGCAGTATTTT,CASSQSGSRGRYTDTQYF
TRBD1,-,TRBV28,TRBJ1-3,TGTGCCAGCAGTCCCCGGACAGGGGCTGGAAACACCATATATTTT,CASSPRTGAGNTIYF
-,-,TRBV18,TRBJ2-3,TGTGCCAGCTCACTAGCATGGGCGGGGACGAAGGCAGATACGCAGTATTTT,CASSLAWAGTKADTQYF
TRBD2,-,TRBV30,TRBJ2-2,TGTGCCTTCCAAACCGGGACTAGAGGCTTCGCCGGGGAGCTGTTTTTT,CAFQTGTRGFAGELFF
-,-,TRBV11-1,TRBJ2-2,TGTGCCAGCAGCTTAGGGGCTGCGAACACCGGGGAGCTGTTTTTT,CASSLGAANTGELFF
TRBD2,-,TRBV11-2,TRBJ2-3,TGTGCCAGCAGCTTATTCGGGGGGACAGATACGCAGTATTTT,CASSLFGGTDTQYF
-,-,TRBV9,TRBJ1-2,TGTGCCAGCAGCCCACAAGGAGGCTATGGCTACACCTTC,CASSPQGGYGYTF
TRBD1,-,TRBV4-1,TRBJ1-5,TGCGCCAGCAGCCAGGGGACAGTGGATCAGCCCCAGCATTTT,CASSQGTVDQPQHF
-,-,TRBV18,TRBJ1-2,TGTGCCAGCTCATCCGACAGGAACTATGGCTACACCTTC,CASSSDRNYGYTF
-,-,TRBV28,TRBJ1-4,TGTGCCAGCTCATCAGGGCAGGATGGGTACGAACTGTTTTTT,CASSSGQDGYELFF
TRBD2,-,TRBV5-1,TRBJ2-7,TGCGCCAGCAGCTTGGCCAGCGGGGCCTACGAGCAGTACTTC,CASSLASGAYEQYF